This T cell receptor (beta chain) stems from a study of vaccination and CD4 T cells after COVID-19. About the research overall: In the convalescent group, nasal swab PCR was SARS-CoV-2 positive; under 10 cases were mild and one severe.

The assay that was used to sequence DNA from cultured CD4+ T cells was the Oncomine TCR Beta short-read assay. MiXCR, applied by TCRdb to the PCR reads, yields one record per CDR3 protein. Found here are roughly 20,000 distinct CDR3 sequences, around 58% of them singletons; the top ten hold roughly 8%. This clonotype has more than one count but fewer than ten. The target antigen is unknown. The treatment is: 10-day PBMC culture with coronavirus spike peptide pools or control peptides (ViraFEST assay). Sequencing was carried out using CD4+ T cells from blood, cultured in vitro. The receptor was isolated from a human donor who had recovered from COVID-19.

This CDR3 reads CSALNPGTGNTEAFF. The CDR3 bases are TGCAGTGCTCTTAATCCCGGGACAGGGAACACTGAAGCTTTCTTT. The rearrangement links TRBV20-1 to TRBJ1-1; TRBD1 agrees at 8 bases. The V gene's germline CDR1 is DFQATT and CDR2 SNEGSKA (reference sequence). V shed 5 bases, J shed 1 base, and the junction held 9 bases outside the gene matches. This CDR3 is 15 amino acids long.